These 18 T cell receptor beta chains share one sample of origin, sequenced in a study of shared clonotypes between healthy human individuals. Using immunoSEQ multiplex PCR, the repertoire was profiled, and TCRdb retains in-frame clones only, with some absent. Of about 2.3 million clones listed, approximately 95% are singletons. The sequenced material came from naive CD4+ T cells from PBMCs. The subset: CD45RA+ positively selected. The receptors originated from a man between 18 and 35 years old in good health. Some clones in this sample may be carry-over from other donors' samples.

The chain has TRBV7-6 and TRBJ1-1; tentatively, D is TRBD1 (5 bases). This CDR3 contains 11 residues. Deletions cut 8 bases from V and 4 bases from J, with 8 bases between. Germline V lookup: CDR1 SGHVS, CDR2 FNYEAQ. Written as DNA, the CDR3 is TGTGCCAGCGGGGCCGGCACTGAAGCTTTCTTT. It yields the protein CASGAGTEAFF.

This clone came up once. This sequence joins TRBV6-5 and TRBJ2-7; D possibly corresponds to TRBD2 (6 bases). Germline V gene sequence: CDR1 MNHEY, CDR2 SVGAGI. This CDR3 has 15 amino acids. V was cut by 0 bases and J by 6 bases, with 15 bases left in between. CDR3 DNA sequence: TGTGCCAGCAGTTACTCGGTGGGAGGAGTTGGCGAGCAGTACTTC. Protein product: CASSYSVGGVGEQYF.

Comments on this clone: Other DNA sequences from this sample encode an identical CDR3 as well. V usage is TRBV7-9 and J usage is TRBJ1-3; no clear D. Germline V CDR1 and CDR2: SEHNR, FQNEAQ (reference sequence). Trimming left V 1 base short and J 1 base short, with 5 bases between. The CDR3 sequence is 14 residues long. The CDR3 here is CASSLGISGNTIYF. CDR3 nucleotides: TGTGCCAGCAGCTTAGGGATTTCTGGAAACACCATATATTTT.

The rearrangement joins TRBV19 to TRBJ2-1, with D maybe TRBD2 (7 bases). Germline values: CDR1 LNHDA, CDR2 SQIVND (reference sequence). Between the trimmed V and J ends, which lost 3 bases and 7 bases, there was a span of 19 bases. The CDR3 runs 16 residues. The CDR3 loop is CASSMNRGGVWNEQFF. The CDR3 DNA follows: TGTGCCAGTAGTATGAATAGGGGGGGAGTTTGGAATGAGCAGTTCTTC.

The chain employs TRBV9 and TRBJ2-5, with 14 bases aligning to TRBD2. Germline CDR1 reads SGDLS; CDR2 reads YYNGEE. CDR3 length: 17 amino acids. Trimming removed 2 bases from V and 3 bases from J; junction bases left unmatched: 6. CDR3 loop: CASSVGLAGGTEETQYF. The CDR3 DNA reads TGTGCCAGCAGCGTTGGACTAGCGGGAGGTACGGAAGAGACCCAGTACTTC.

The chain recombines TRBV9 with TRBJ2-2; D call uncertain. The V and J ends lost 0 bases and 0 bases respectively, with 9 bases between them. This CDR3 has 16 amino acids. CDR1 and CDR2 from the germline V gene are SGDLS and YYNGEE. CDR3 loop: CASSVGANANTGELFF. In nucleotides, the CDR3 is TGTGCCAGCAGCGTAGGAGCAAATGCGAACACCGGGGAGCTGTTTTTT.

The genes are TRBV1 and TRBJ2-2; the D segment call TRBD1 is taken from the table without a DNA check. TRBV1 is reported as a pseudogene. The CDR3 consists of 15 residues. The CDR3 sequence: CTSSQETGHTGELFF. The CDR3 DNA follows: TGCACCAGCAGCCAGGAAACAGGGCACACCGGGGAGCTGTTTTTT.

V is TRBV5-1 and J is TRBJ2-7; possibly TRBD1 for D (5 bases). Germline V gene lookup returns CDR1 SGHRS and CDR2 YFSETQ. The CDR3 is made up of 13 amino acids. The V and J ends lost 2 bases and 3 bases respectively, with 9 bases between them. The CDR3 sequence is CASSFRQNYEQYF. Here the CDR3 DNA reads TGCGCCAGCAGCTTTAGACAGAACTACGAGCAGTACTTC.

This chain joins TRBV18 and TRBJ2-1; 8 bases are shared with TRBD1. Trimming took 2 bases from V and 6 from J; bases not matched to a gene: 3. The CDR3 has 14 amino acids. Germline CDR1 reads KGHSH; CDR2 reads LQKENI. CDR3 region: CASSPTQGVNEQFF. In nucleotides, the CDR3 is TGTGCCAGCTCACCAACACAGGGGGTCAATGAGCAGTTCTTC.

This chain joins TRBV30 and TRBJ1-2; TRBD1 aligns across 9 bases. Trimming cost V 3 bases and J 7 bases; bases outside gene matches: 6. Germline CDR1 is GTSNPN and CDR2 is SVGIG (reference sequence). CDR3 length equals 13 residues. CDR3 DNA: TGTGCCTGGAGACAGGGGGCGACGGTTGGCTACACCTTC. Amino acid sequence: CAWRQGATVGYTF.

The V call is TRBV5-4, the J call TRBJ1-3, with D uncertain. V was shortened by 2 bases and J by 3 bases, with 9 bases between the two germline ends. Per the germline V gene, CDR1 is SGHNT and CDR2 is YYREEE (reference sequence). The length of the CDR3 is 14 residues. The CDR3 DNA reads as TGTGCCAGCAGCTTCGGGAGGGATGGAAACACCATATATTTT. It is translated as CASSFGRDGNTIYF.

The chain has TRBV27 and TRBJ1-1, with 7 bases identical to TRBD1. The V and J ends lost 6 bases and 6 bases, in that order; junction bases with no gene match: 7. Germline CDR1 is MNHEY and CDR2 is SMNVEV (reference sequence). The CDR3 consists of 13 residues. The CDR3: CASSNRGWAEAFF. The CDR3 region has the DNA TGTGCCAGCAGCAACAGGGGCTGGGCTGAAGCTTTCTTT.

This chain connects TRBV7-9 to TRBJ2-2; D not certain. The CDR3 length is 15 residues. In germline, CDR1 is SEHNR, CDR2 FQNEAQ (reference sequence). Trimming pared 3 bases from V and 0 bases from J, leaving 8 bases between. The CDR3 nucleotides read TGTGCCAGCAGCTTTTGGGATGCGAACACCGGGGAGCTGTTTTTT. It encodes CASSFWDANTGELFF.

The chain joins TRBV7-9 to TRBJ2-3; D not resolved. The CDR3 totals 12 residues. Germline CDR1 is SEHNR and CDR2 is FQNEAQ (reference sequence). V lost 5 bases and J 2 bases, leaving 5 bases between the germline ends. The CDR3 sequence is CASSRATDTQYF. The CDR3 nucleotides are TGTGCCAGCAGCCGGGCCACAGATACGCAGTATTTT.

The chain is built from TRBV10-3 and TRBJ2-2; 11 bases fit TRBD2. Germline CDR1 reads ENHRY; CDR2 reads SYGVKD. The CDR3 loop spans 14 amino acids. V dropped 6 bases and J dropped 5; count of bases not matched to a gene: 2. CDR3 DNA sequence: TGTGCCATCAGCCGGACTAGCGGGACCGGGGAGCTGTTTTTT. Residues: CAISRTSGTGELFF.

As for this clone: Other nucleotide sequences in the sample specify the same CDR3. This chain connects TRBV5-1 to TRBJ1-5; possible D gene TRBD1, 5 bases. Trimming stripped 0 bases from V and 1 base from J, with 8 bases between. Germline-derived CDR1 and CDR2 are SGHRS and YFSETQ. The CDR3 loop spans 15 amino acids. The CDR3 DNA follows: TGCGCCAGCAGCTTGGAAGGGGTAAGCAATCAGCCCCAGCATTTT. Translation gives CASSLEGVSNQPQHF.

The CDR3 spells CASTLSSLAGELFF. CDR3 nucleotide sequence: TGTGCCAGCACCCTTTCCTCCCTGGCCGGGGAGCTGTTTTTT. This chain uses TRBV7-2 with TRBJ2-2; no clear D. The V end was cut by 7 bases, the J end by 6 bases, with 15 bases between. This CDR3 is built from 14 residues. Germline V gives CDR1 SGHTA, CDR2 FQGNSA.

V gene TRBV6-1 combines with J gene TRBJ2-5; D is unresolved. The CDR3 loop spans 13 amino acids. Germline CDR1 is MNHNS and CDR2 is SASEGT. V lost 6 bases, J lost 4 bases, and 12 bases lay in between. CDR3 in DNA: TGTGCCAGCAGGAGAGGATCAGGAGAGACCCAGTACTTC. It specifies CASRRGSGETQYF.